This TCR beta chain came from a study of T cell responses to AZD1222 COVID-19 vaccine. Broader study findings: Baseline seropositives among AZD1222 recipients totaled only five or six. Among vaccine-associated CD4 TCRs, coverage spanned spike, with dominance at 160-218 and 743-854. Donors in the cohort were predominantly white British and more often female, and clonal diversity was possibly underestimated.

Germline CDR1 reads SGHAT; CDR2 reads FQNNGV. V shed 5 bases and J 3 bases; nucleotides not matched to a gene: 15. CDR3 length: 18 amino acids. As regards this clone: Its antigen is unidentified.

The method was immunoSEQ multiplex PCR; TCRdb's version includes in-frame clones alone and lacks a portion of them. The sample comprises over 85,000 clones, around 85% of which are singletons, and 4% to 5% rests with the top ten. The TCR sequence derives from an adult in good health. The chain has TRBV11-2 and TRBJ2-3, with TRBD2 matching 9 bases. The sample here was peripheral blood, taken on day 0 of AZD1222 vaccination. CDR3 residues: CASSPIGRGGGATDTQYF. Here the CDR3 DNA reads TGTGCCAGCAGCCCCATTGGGAGGGGCGGGGGGGCAACAGATACGCAGTATTTT.